The 24 T cell receptor beta chains below were found in one sample sequenced in a study of cytomegalovirus exposure and HLA in healthy donors. PCR was performed using 60 Vbeta and 13 Jbeta primers. TCRdb's table, derived via immunoSEQ multiplex PCR, lists solely in-frame clones and lacks some. The sample comprises around 100,000 clones, 65% to 80% of which are singletons, and approximately 2.8% rests with the top ten. Sequencing was done on a sample of PBMCs. Receptor source: a woman in her thirties or forties in good health and CMV-seronegative.

Here the CDR3 DNA reads TGTGCCAGCAGCTTGTCCCTTTCCTACGAGCAGTACTTC. Amino acids: CASSLSLSYEQYF. The V gene is TRBV5-8, the J gene TRBJ2-7; D gene uncertain. Germline V gives CDR1 SGHTS, CDR2 YDEGEE. Deletions cut 1 base from V and 1 base from J, with 6 bases between. CDR3 length: 13 amino acids. Drawing the rest from reference TRBV5-8 and TRBJ2-7, the complete variable domain is EAGVTQSPTHLIKTRGQQATLRCSPISGHTSVYWYQQALGLGLQFLLWYDEGEERNRGNFPPRFSGRQFPNYSSELNVNALELEDSALYLCASSLSLSYEQYFGPGTRLTVT.

V usage is TRBV6-6 and J usage is TRBJ2-3, with 7 bases aligning to TRBD2. Germline V gives CDR1 MNHNY, CDR2 SVGAGI (reference sequence). Losses at the gene ends were 11 bases for V and 6 bases for J; bases not matched to a gene: 11. CDR3 size: 13 residues. The CDR3 DNA follows: TGTGCCGGGTTGGCGGGAGAGGGGGATACGCAGTATTTT. This codes for CAGLAGEGDTQYF.

V and J are TRBV9 and TRBJ2-5, with TRBD2 as a possible D gene (6 bases). This CDR3 spans 15 amino acids. Trimming left V 0 bases short and J 5 bases short, with 14 bases between. Germline V gives CDR1 SGDLS, CDR2 YYNGEE. CDR3 protein: CASSVAEEGWETQYF. CDR3 DNA sequence: TGTGCCAGCAGCGTAGCAGAGGAGGGTTGGGAGACCCAGTACTTC.

The chain recombines TRBV18 with TRBJ2-7, with 7 bases that match TRBD1. The junction had 11 bases not matched to a gene; V was cut back by 2 bases and J by 7 bases. The CDR3 is 15 residues long. Germline loops: CDR1 KGHSH, CDR2 LQKENI. CDR3 amino acids: CASSPTGTARWEQYF. As DNA, the CDR3 is TGTGCCAGCTCACCAACCGGGACAGCCCGGTGGGAGCAGTACTTC.

V usage is TRBV28 and J usage is TRBJ1-2; no clear D gene. Between the trimmed V and J ends, which lost 5 bases and 8 bases, there was a span of 15 bases. The CDR3 totals 13 residues. Germline CDR1 MDHEN, CDR2 SYDVKM. CDR3 loop: CASSPFRLEGYTF. The DNA for the CDR3 is TGTGCCAGCAGTCCTTTTAGGTTGGAGGGCTACACCTTC.

The CDR3 DNA reads as TGTGCCAGCAGCCCGACCCCGGCGGGGAGCACTGAAGCTTTCTTT. Its translation is CASSPTPAGSTEAFF. The V gene is TRBV5-6, the J gene TRBJ1-1; D gene ambiguous. CDR3 length: 15 residues. The V end was cut by 4 bases, the J end by 4 bases, with 17 bases between. Germline V gene lookup returns CDR1 SGHDT and CDR2 YYEEEE. The full variable domain, with the rest looked up from reference TRBV5-6 and TRBJ1-1, is DAGVTQSPTHLIKTRGQQVTLRCSPKSGHDTVSWYQQALGQGPQFIFQYYEEEERQRGNFPDRFSGHQFPNYSSELNVNALLLGDSALYLCASSPTPAGSTEAFFGQGTRLTVV.

The chain links TRBV7-2 to TRBJ2-2; 7 bases agree with TRBD2. Germline values: CDR1 SGHTA, CDR2 FQGNSA. The CDR3 has 15 residues. Germline trimming cut 1 base from V and 7 bases from J; bases unmatched to any gene: 6. CDR3 coding DNA: TGTGCCAGCAGCTTAGTTGGGGGGGAGGTCGGGGAGCTGTTTTTT. It translates to CASSLVGGEVGELFF. The complete variable domain, with remaining parts taken from reference TRBV7-2 and TRBJ2-2, reads GAGVSQSPSNKVTEKGKDVELRCDPISGHTALYWYRQSLGQGLEFLIYFQGNSAPDKSGLPSDRFSAERTGGSVSTLTIQRTQQEDSAVYLCASSLVGGEVGELFFGEGSRLTVL.

The table lists this clone with a count of one. The genes are TRBV4-2 and TRBJ1-1; TRBD1 might be the D (5 bases). The CDR3 has 16 amino acids. Per the germline V gene, CDR1 is LGHNA and CDR2 is YNFKEQ. V gave up 1 base and J gave up 6 bases, with 18 bases separating them. The CDR3 DNA follows: TGTGCCAGCAGCCAAGGGTTTACGGGGGAGGGCCCTGAAGCTTTCTTT. Its translation: CASSQGFTGEGPEAFF.

The rearrangement uses TRBV7-2 and TRBJ2-1, with 7 positions matching TRBD1. This CDR3 spans 15 amino acids. V was pared by 7 bases and J by 3 bases, with 9 bases of the junction left unmatched. The germline V gene has CDR1 SGHTA and CDR2 FQGNSA. In nucleotides, the CDR3 is TGTGCCAGCACCTCTCAAGGGGGCCTCTACAATGAGCAGTTCTTC. This codes for CASTSQGGLYNEQFF.

J is TRBJ2-1 and V is TRBV9; 7 bases map to TRBD1. Germline CDR1 SGDLS, CDR2 YYNGEE. The CDR3 consists of 17 residues. The V gene end was trimmed by 3 bases and the J gene end by 3 bases; junction bases not matched to a gene: 12. Here the CDR3 DNA reads TGTGCCAGCAGCGCTCCCCGGACAGGAGAGGTCTACAATGAGCAGTTCTTC. Translating it yields CASSAPRTGEVYNEQFF.

The chain joins TRBV6-6 to TRBJ2-1; 7 bases line up with TRBD1. J lost 6 bases, V lost 4 bases, and 9 bases had no gene match. Germline-derived CDR1 and CDR2 are MNHNY and SVGAGI (reference sequence). The CDR3 contains 15 residues. Here the CDR3 DNA reads TGTGCCAGCAGTTTAACAGGGGTGGCGGGCAATGAGCAGTTCTTC. It yields the protein CASSLTGVAGNEQFF.

The chain couples TRBV7-2 to TRBJ1-1; 10 bases align to TRBD1. CDR1 and CDR2 (germline): SGHTA, FQGNSA. The V segment lost 5 bases and the J segment 1 base; nucleotides outside the gene matches: 4. This CDR3 is 15 amino acids long. This CDR3 reads CASSPRQGANTEAFF. Written as DNA, the CDR3 is TGTGCCAGCAGCCCTCGACAGGGGGCGAACACTGAAGCTTTCTTT.

The J gene is TRBJ2-7, the V gene TRBV5-6; tentatively, D is TRBD1 (6 bases). The germline CDR1 and CDR2 sequences are SGHDT and YYEEEE. V lost 0 bases, J lost 2 bases, and 12 bases lay in between. The CDR3 sequence is 15 residues long. This CDR3 reads CASSLAGVLTYEQYF. The CDR3 DNA sequence: TGTGCCAGCAGCTTGGCAGGGGTCCTTACCTACGAGCAGTACTTC.

This clone has only a few counts. The chain combines TRBV13 with TRBJ2-6, with D possibly matching TRBD2 (5 bases). Looked up from germline, CDR1 is PRHDT and CDR2 is FYEKMQ (reference sequence). V shed 3 bases and J shed 2 bases, with 11 bases lying between them. The CDR3 spans 16 residues. CDR3 nucleotides: TGTGCCAGCAGCTTGGATCGGGGTGCTGGGGCCAACGTCCTGACTTTC. Translated, it gives CASSLDRGAGANVLTF.

The genes are TRBV4-2 and TRBJ2-5, with a tentative D call TRBD1 (5 bases). The closer fit of TRBJ2-7 to the DNA end suggests the J call may be wrong. The CDR3 consists of 16 residues. CDR1 and CDR2 (germline): LGHNA, YNFKEQ. CDR3 sequence (DNA): TGTGCCAGCAGCCAAGATGCCAGGGCGAGCTCCTACGAGCAGTACTTC. Amino acids: CASSQDARASSYEQYF.

The V gene is TRBV5-5, the J gene TRBJ1-1; D unclear. The CDR3 spans 12 residues. Trimming cost V 2 bases and J 2 bases, with 4 bases left between them. Germline V CDR1 and CDR2: SGHKS, YYEKEE (reference sequence). The CDR3 protein is CASSFSNTEAFF. The CDR3 nucleotides are TGTGCCAGCAGCTTTTCAAACACTGAAGCTTTCTTT.

V gene TRBV18 combines with J gene TRBJ1-1; TRBD1 might be the D (5 bases). The V gene lost 2 bases and the J gene lost 5 bases, with 15 bases spanning the gap. The CDR3 contains 15 residues. CDR1 KGHSH and CDR2 LQKENI come from the germline V gene. CDR3 amino acids: CASSPSGTRGTEAFF. The DNA of the CDR3 is TGTGCCAGCTCACCAAGCGGGACGCGTGGGACTGAAGCTTTCTTT.

The J gene is TRBJ2-4, the V gene TRBV7-2; TRBD2 agrees at 7 bases. CDR3 length: 18 amino acids. Germline CDR1 SGHTA, CDR2 FQGNSA. J gave up 0 bases and V 5 bases, and 13 bases lay outside the gene matches. The DNA of the CDR3 is TGTGCCAGCAGCGAAGGACTAGGAGGCTCCTTAGCCAAAAACATTCAGTACTTC. Translated, it gives CASSEGLGGSLAKNIQYF.

The V gene is TRBV14, the J gene TRBJ1-2; no clear D gene. Looked up from germline, CDR1 is SGHDN and CDR2 is FVKESK. V gave up 4 bases and J gave up 3 bases, with 9 bases separating them. This CDR3 has 13 amino acids. CDR3 protein: CASSPRVDYGYTF. CDR3 bases: TGTGCCAGCAGCCCCCGGGTTGACTATGGCTACACCTTC.

The V call is TRBV6-1, the J call TRBJ1-2; the D gene is possibly TRBD1 (5 bases). The V gene's germline CDR1 is MNHNS and CDR2 SASEGT. V was pared by 6 bases and J by 4 bases, with 15 bases between. The CDR3 extends over 14 amino acids. CDR3: CASSRTGGGYGYTF. The DNA for the CDR3 is TGTGCCAGCAGCAGGACGGGCGGGGGCTATGGCTACACCTTC.

The rearrangement uses TRBV10-1 and TRBJ2-1, with a tentative D call TRBD1 (6 bases). The V and J ends lost 6 bases and 3 bases respectively, with 9 bases between them. This CDR3 region has 13 residues. Per germline, CDR1 WNHNN and CDR2 SYGVQD (reference sequence). CDR3 coding DNA: TGCGCCAGCAGCAGGGACAACTACAATGAGCAGTTCTTC. It codes for CASSRDNYNEQFF.

The chain links TRBV29-1 to TRBJ2-3, with D perhaps matching TRBD2 (6 bases). The CDR3 is 14 amino acids. The V gene's germline CDR1 is SQVTM and CDR2 ANQGSEA. V lost 1 base and J 2 bases, leaving 10 bases between the germline ends. The CDR3 DNA follows: TGCAGCGTTGAAGGGGGAGGTCCCACAGATACGCAGTATTTT. Its protein is CSVEGGGPTDTQYF.

The V call is TRBV6-5, the J call TRBJ1-1; TRBD1 aligns across 7 bases. The CDR3 length is 14 residues. V lost 6 bases, J lost 0 bases, and 4 bases stayed unmatched. Germline V CDR1 and CDR2: MNHEY, SVGAGI. CDR3 sequence (DNA): TGTGCCAGCAGCCCGGACAGGTTGAACACTGAAGCTTTCTTT. Its translation: CASSPDRLNTEAFF.

V is TRBV11-3 and J is TRBJ1-1, with 7 positions matching TRBD1. J lost 0 bases, V lost 3 bases, and 1 base had no gene match. CDR1 and CDR2 from the germline V gene are SGHNT and YENEEA. This CDR3 comprises 14 residues. The CDR3 loop is CASSLGTVNTEAFF. The CDR3 region has the DNA TGTGCCAGCAGCTTGGGGACAGTGAACACTGAAGCTTTCTTT.